These T cell receptor beta chains were read from a single sample in a study of T cell changes during pregnancy in multiple sclerosis. Method: immunoSEQ multiplex PCR; TCRdb's copy keeps in-frame clones and lacks some. This table holds around 33,000 clones, 90% found once. This specimen consisted of CD4+ T cells from peripheral blood mononuclear cells, obtained in the third trimester of pregnancy. The receptor set was obtained from a female donor in good health, enrolled as a control in a pregnancy study. The CDR3 runs from the conserved cysteine through the conserved F or W. The order of the fields is J gene, clone size, D gene, V gene, CDR3 length, CDR3 DNA, CDR3 protein. The D gene is left open where the match is weak. A clone size is listed for some rows: how often the clone was seen (once, few, many), or a class if it is expanded.

J gene: TRBJ1-1
clone size: NA
D gene: NA
V gene: TRBV18
CDR3 length: 16
CDR3 DNA: TGTGCCAGCTCACCACAGGTCGGCAGGGGGAACACTGAAGCTTTCTTT
CDR3 protein: CASSPQVGRGNTEAFF

J gene: TRBJ2-2
clone size: once
D gene: NA
V gene: TRBV5-1
CDR3 length: 17
CDR3 DNA: TGCGCCAGCAGCTTGGCCGGGTCAGGGAGGTACACCGGGGAGCTGTTTTTT
CDR3 protein: CASSLAGSGRYTGELFF

J gene: TRBJ2-1
clone size: NA
D gene: TRBD2
V gene: TRBV27
CDR3 length: 14
CDR3 DNA: TGTGCCAGCAGCCGCCGACTAGCGGGAGGTGAGCAGTTCTTC
CDR3 protein: CASSRRLAGGEQFF

J gene: TRBJ2-1
clone size: NA
D gene: TRBD2
V gene: TRBV5-8
CDR3 length: 15
CDR3 DNA: TGTGCCAGCACATCCAGGCGGGAGGCGTCTCATGAGCAGTTCTTC
CDR3 protein: CASTSRREASHEQFF

J gene: TRBJ2-5
clone size: NA
D gene: TRBD2
V gene: TRBV9
CDR3 length: 16
CDR3 DNA: TGTGCCAGCAGCGTAGGGGGGACTAGCGGGAAAGGGACCCAGTACTTC
CDR3 protein: CASSVGGTSGKGTQYF

J gene: TRBJ1-5
clone size: NA
D gene: NA
V gene: TRBV30
CDR3 length: 16
CDR3 DNA: TGTGCCTGGAGTCAGACTTCCAACAGGAACAATCAGCCCCAGCATTTT
CDR3 protein: CAWSQTSNRNNQPQHF

J gene: TRBJ2-5
clone size: NA
D gene: NA
V gene: TRBV27
CDR3 length: 15
CDR3 DNA: TGTGCCAGCACCCAGTATGAGGGCGGGCAAGAGACCCAGTACTTC
CDR3 protein: CASTQYEGGQETQYF

J gene: TRBJ2-7
clone size: NA
D gene: NA
V gene: TRBV25-1
CDR3 length: 13
CDR3 DNA: TGTGCCAGTAGACAGACAGCCACCTACGAGCAGTACTTC
CDR3 protein: CASRQTATYEQYF

J gene: TRBJ1-2
clone size: NA
D gene: NA
V gene: TRBV11-2
CDR3 length: 13
CDR3 DNA: TGTGCCAGCAGCGACAACAGGGTGCGTGGCTACACCTTC
CDR3 protein: CASSDNRVRGYTF

J gene: TRBJ2-3
clone size: NA
D gene: NA
V gene: TRBV5-1
CDR3 length: 15
CDR3 DNA: TGCGCCAGCAGTTCGCTAGCAGACCACACAGATACGCAGTATTTT
CDR3 protein: CASSSLADHTDTQYF

J gene: TRBJ1-2
clone size: few
D gene: NA
V gene: TRBV6-5
CDR3 length: 13
CDR3 DNA: TGTGCCAGCAGTTCGAGGCCCCGCTATGGCTACACCTTC
CDR3 protein: CASSSRPRYGYTF

J gene: TRBJ2-7
clone size: NA
D gene: NA
V gene: TRBV13
CDR3 length: 12
CDR3 DNA: TGTGCCAGCAGCCAGACAGCCTACGAGCAGTACTTC
CDR3 protein: CASSQTAYEQYF

J gene: TRBJ1-1
clone size: once
D gene: NA
V gene: TRBV2
CDR3 length: 14
CDR3 DNA: TGTGCCAGCAGTGAGTCAGGGACAAACACTGAAGCTTTCTTT
CDR3 protein: CASSESGTNTEAFF

J gene: TRBJ2-5
clone size: NA
D gene: NA
V gene: TRBV29-1
CDR3 length: 20
CDR3 DNA: TGCAGCGTTGAGATGTACGTTAAACAGGTGGCGGGGGCATTGCAAGAGACCCAGTACTTC
CDR3 protein: CSVEMYVKQVAGALQETQYF

J gene: TRBJ1-3
clone size: once
D gene: TRBD1
V gene: TRBV19
CDR3 length: 16
CDR3 DNA: TGTGCCAGTAGGACCGGGACAGGGCCTTCTCGGAACACCATATATTTT
CDR3 protein: CASRTGTGPSRNTIYF

J gene: TRBJ2-1
clone size: NA
D gene: TRBD2
V gene: TRBV14
CDR3 length: 16
CDR3 DNA: TGTGCCAGCAGCCCAGGGACTAGCGGCTACTACAATGAGCAGTTCTTC
CDR3 protein: CASSPGTSGYYNEQFF

J gene: TRBJ2-1
clone size: once
D gene: NA
V gene: TRBV19
CDR3 length: 16
CDR3 DNA: TGTGCCAGTAGTGGGAGCGACCTAGCGAGCTACAATGAGCAGTTCTTC
CDR3 protein: CASSGSDLASYNEQFF

J gene: TRBJ2-1
clone size: NA
D gene: TRBD1
V gene: TRBV11-2
CDR3 length: 15
CDR3 DNA: TGTGCCAGCAGCAACAGGGGCATGCCCTACAATGAGCAGTTCTTC
CDR3 protein: CASSNRGMPYNEQFF

J gene: TRBJ2-3
clone size: NA
D gene: NA
V gene: TRBV21-1
CDR3 length: 20
CDR3 DNA: TGTGCCAGCAGCAAAAGGGGGGCCACTAGCGGGAGGGAAGGCACAGATACGCAGTATTTT
CDR3 protein: CASSKRGATSGREGTDTQYF

J gene: TRBJ1-1
clone size: NA
D gene: NA
V gene: TRBV5-6
CDR3 length: 17
CDR3 DNA: TGTGCCAGCAGCCAACGCGGGGGTTTTAACGGTCACACTGAAGCTTTCTTT
CDR3 protein: CASSQRGGFNGHTEAFF

J gene: TRBJ1-1
clone size: NA
D gene: NA
V gene: TRBV7-2
CDR3 length: 15
CDR3 DNA: TGTGCCAGCAGCTTGAATTGGGCAACAGGGACTGAAGCTTTCTTT
CDR3 protein: CASSLNWATGTEAFF

J gene: TRBJ1-1
clone size: once
D gene: TRBD1
V gene: TRBV5-6
CDR3 length: 13
CDR3 DNA: TGTGCCAGCAGCACAGGACAGGGGACTGAAGCTTTCTTT
CDR3 protein: CASSTGQGTEAFF

J gene: TRBJ1-2
clone size: NA
D gene: TRBD1
V gene: TRBV27
CDR3 length: 14
CDR3 DNA: TGTGCCAGCAGTTCGACAGGGGCGTACTATGGCTACACCTTC
CDR3 protein: CASSSTGAYYGYTF

J gene: TRBJ2-5
clone size: NA
D gene: TRBD2
V gene: TRBV6-5
CDR3 length: 14
CDR3 DNA: TGTGCCAGCAGTTACACACGGGGGGGTGAGACCCAGTACTTC
CDR3 protein: CASSYTRGGETQYF

J gene: TRBJ2-1
clone size: NA
D gene: NA
V gene: TRBV19
CDR3 length: 16
CDR3 DNA: TGTGCCAGTAGTGAAGTAAGTTGGGCGGGATCGAATGAGCAGTTCTTC
CDR3 protein: CASSEVSWAGSNEQFF

J gene: TRBJ1-1
clone size: once
D gene: NA
V gene: TRBV20-1
CDR3 length: 11
CDR3 DNA: TGCAGTGCTAGTACAAACACTGAAGCTTTCTTT
CDR3 protein: CSASTNTEAFF

J gene: TRBJ1-3
clone size: NA
D gene: TRBD1
V gene: TRBV5-1
CDR3 length: 17
CDR3 DNA: TGCGCCAGCAGCTGGGAGCAGACAGGGATCCCTGGAAACACCATATATTTT
CDR3 protein: CASSWEQTGIPGNTIYF

J gene: TRBJ2-6
clone size: NA
D gene: TRBD1
V gene: TRBV5-1
CDR3 length: 16
CDR3 DNA: TGCGCCAGCGGACAGGGGCCGAGCTCTGGGGCCAACGTCCTGACTTTC
CDR3 protein: CASGQGPSSGANVLTF

J gene: TRBJ1-1
clone size: NA
D gene: NA
V gene: TRBV10-2
CDR3 length: 15
CDR3 DNA: TGCGCCAGCTTGAACCCGGGGGTCATGAACACTGAAGCTTTCTTT
CDR3 protein: CASLNPGVMNTEAFF

J gene: TRBJ2-1
clone size: NA
D gene: TRBD2
V gene: TRBV4-3
CDR3 length: 16
CDR3 DNA: TGCGCCAGCAGCCAACTCCCGAGCTTGGGGGGGAATGAGCAGTTCTTC
CDR3 protein: CASSQLPSLGGNEQFF

J gene: TRBJ1-2
clone size: NA
D gene: TRBD1
V gene: TRBV4-3
CDR3 length: 18
CDR3 DNA: TGCGCCAGCAGCCGATCCGGGACAGGGGGGGTTAGGGGCTATGGCTACACCTTC
CDR3 protein: CASSRSGTGGVRGYGYTF

J gene: TRBJ2-5
clone size: NA
D gene: NA
V gene: TRBV18
CDR3 length: 11
CDR3 DNA: TGTGCCAGCTCACCCTCGGAGACCCAGTACTTC
CDR3 protein: CASSPSETQYF

J gene: TRBJ2-2
clone size: NA
D gene: TRBD1
V gene: TRBV19
CDR3 length: 15
CDR3 DNA: TGTGCCAGTAGTCTACAGGGGGCTGGGACCGGGGAGCTGTTTTTT
CDR3 protein: CASSLQGAGTGELFF

J gene: TRBJ2-1
clone size: once
D gene: NA
V gene: TRBV10-3
CDR3 length: 13
CDR3 DNA: TGTGCCATCAGTGAGTCGGAGTGGAATGAGCAGTTCTTC
CDR3 protein: CAISESEWNEQFF

J gene: TRBJ2-3
clone size: NA
D gene: TRBD2
V gene: TRBV19
CDR3 length: 16
CDR3 DNA: TGTGCCAGTAGTCTTAGCGGGAGGCAGAACACAGATACGCAGTATTTT
CDR3 protein: CASSLSGRQNTDTQYF

J gene: TRBJ2-3
clone size: NA
D gene: NA
V gene: TRBV5-6
CDR3 length: 16
CDR3 DNA: TGTGCCAGCAGCTTGGTTAGCGGAGATAGCACAGATACGCAGTATTTT
CDR3 protein: CASSLVSGDSTDTQYF

J gene: TRBJ2-7
clone size: NA
D gene: TRBD1
V gene: TRBV28
CDR3 length: 15
CDR3 DNA: TGTGCCAGCAGTTTGCAGGGGGCGGAGGCCTACGAGCAGTACTTC
CDR3 protein: CASSLQGAEAYEQYF

J gene: TRBJ2-2
clone size: once
D gene: TRBD1
V gene: TRBV13
CDR3 length: 15
CDR3 DNA: TGTGCCAGCAGCCTAGGGGGCGCGAACACCGGGGAGCTGTTTTTT
CDR3 protein: CASSLGGANTGELFF

J gene: TRBJ2-4
clone size: NA
D gene: TRBD1
V gene: TRBV4-1
CDR3 length: 17
CDR3 DNA: TGCGCCAGCAGCCAAGATATCGGACAGGGGGCCAAAAACATTCAGTACTTC
CDR3 protein: CASSQDIGQGAKNIQYF

J gene: TRBJ1-5
clone size: NA
D gene: NA
V gene: TRBV6-5
CDR3 length: 14
CDR3 DNA: TGTGCCAGCAGTGACATCAATAGCAATCAGCCCCAGCATTTT
CDR3 protein: CASSDINSNQPQHF

J gene: TRBJ2-5
clone size: NA
D gene: NA
V gene: TRBV5-4
CDR3 length: 14
CDR3 DNA: TGTGCCAGCAGCTTTTACAGGTTACAAGAGACCCAGTACTTC
CDR3 protein: CASSFYRLQETQYF